Sequencing of this T cell receptor beta chain was carried out in a study of blood T cell repertoires in COVID-19. Study details: The United States, Italy and Spain provided the acute and convalescent COVID-19 samples. Sources were T cells, B-cell-depleted T cells, or PBMCs; the material itself was cDNA or gDNA.

Germline V gene lookup returns CDR1 KGHSH and CDR2 LQKENI. This CDR3 region has 14 residues. With 3 bases clipped from V and 1 base from J, the junction kept 0 bases outside the gene matches. In the authors' workflow: By means of reference gene primer amplification, nucleated cell counts were estimated. Libraries were prepared by immunoSEQ multiplex PCR; TCRdb keeps only in-frame clonotypes and omits some of them. The V and J calls and clone size come from that table; D and trimming were worked out from the DNA. The sample contains about 55,000 clones, roughly four fifths of which appear only once. The chain carries TRBV18 and TRBJ2-7; 10 bases are a match to TRBD2. The TCR originated in a woman in her fifties or sixties with acute or convalescent COVID-19. The material sequenced was peripheral blood. The CDR3 DNA follows: TGTGCCAGCTCACCGGGACTAGCGTCCTACGAGCAGTACTTC. It yields the protein CASSPGLASYEQYF.